These 23 T cell receptor beta chains were all obtained from the same sample, sequenced in a study of T cells in Graves' hyperthyroidism and ophthalmopathy. What was amplified from RNA transcripts were TCR beta CDR3 regions. First-round RT-PCR of the TCR CDR3 relied on the HTBI primer set. TCRdb re-called the multiplex PCR reads with MiXCR, one entry per CDR3 protein. The sample has approximately 620,000 distinct CDR3 sequences; more than 15% are singletons. The material sequenced was blood. The receptors here all came from a woman in her forties with Graves' ophthalmopathy.

This rearrangement joins TRBV5-1 to TRBJ2-7, with D possibly matching TRBD1 (6 bases). Trimming removed 4 bases from V and 2 bases from J, with 13 bases in between. The CDR3 totals 14 residues. The germline gives CDR1 SGHRS, CDR2 YFSETQ. CDR3 amino acids: CASSPRDNTYEQYF. The CDR3, as DNA: TGCGCCAGCAGCCCCCGGGACAACACCTACGAGCAGTACTTC.

The chain couples TRBV27 to TRBJ2-1; 14 nucleotides align to TRBD2. Trimming cost V 7 bases and J 10 bases; bases outside gene matches: 9. Germline values: CDR1 MNHEY, CDR2 SMNVEV (reference sequence). The CDR3 is 15 amino acids. The CDR3 sequence is CASKGGLAGVNEQFF. DNA of the CDR3: TGTGCCAGCAAGGGGGGACTAGCGGGAGTGAACGAGCAGTTCTTC.

The chain has TRBV6-1 and TRBJ1-3; the match to TRBD1 covers 10 bases. The J segment lost 7 bases and the V segment lost 8 bases, leaving 8 bases of the junction unmatched. The CDR3 spans 14 residues. Germline V gene sequence: CDR1 MNHNS, CDR2 SASEGT. CDR3 DNA: TGTGCCAGCTTAGAACCGGGACAGGGGAACACCATATATTTT. Its protein is CASLEPGQGNTIYF.

This clonotype has only a few counts. The chain links TRBV12-3 or TRBV12-4 to TRBJ1-1; 9 bases fit TRBD1. Germline trimming cut 3 bases from V and 6 bases from J; bases unmatched to any gene: 8. CDR3 length: 15 residues. The CDR3 coding sequence is TGTGCCAGCAGTTTCCACAGGGGGCGAGAGGCTGAAGCTTTCTTT. It is translated as CASSFHRGREAEAFF.

The chain joins TRBV15 to TRBJ2-7, with D perhaps TRBD1 (5 bases). The germline V and J ends were trimmed by 4 bases and 6 bases, with 19 bases remaining between them. This CDR3 comprises 15 residues. CDR1 and CDR2 from the germline V gene are LNHNV and YYDKDF (reference sequence). The CDR3: CATSNGQGPWLEQYF. In DNA form, the CDR3 reads TGTGCCACCAGCAATGGGCAGGGCCCTTGGCTCGAGCAGTACTTC.

This clonotype has ten or more counts. The genes are TRBV18 and TRBJ2-1, with 12 positions matching TRBD2. The CDR3 covers 14 residues. Germline V gives CDR1 KGHSH, CDR2 LQKENI. Germline trimming cut 5 bases from V and 8 bases from J; bases unmatched to any gene: 4. CDR3 in amino acids: CASSRLAGVDEQFF. CDR3 coding DNA: TGTGCCAGCTCAAGACTAGCGGGGGTCGATGAGCAGTTCTTC.

The V call is TRBV15, the J call TRBJ2-2, with 14 bases matching TRBD2. V lost 3 bases, J lost 4 bases, and 1 base stayed unmatched. The CDR3 loop spans 16 amino acids. The germline gives CDR1 LNHNV, CDR2 YYDKDF (reference sequence). The CDR3 sequence is CATSRGLAGVTGELFF. In nucleotides, the CDR3 is TGTGCCACCAGCAGGGGACTAGCGGGAGTCACCGGGGAGCTGTTTTTT.

This clonotype has ten or more counts. The chain is built from TRBV20-1 and TRBJ2-3; D may be TRBD1 (6 bases). Trimming pared 5 bases from V and 1 base from J, leaving 19 bases between. The CDR3 runs to 16 residues. Germline CDR1 DFQATT, CDR2 SNEGSKA (reference sequence). Here the CDR3 DNA reads TGCAGTGCTGCGACAGGACGGGCTGGGGGCACAGATACGCAGTATTTT. This gives the protein CSAATGRAGGTDTQYF.

This clonotype was recorded many times. The V gene is TRBV11-3, the J gene TRBJ2-1; tentative D call: TRBD2 (5 bases). In germline, CDR1 is SGHNT, CDR2 YENEEA. The V end was cut by 4 bases, the J end by 6 bases, with 10 bases between. This CDR3 spans 13 amino acids. CDR3 coding DNA: TGTGCCAGCAGCTATACTAGTTCCAATGAGCAGTTCTTC. Translated: CASSYTSSNEQFF.

This clonotype has ten or more counts. The V call is TRBV11-2, the J call TRBJ2-1; TRBD2 might be the D (6 bases). The V end was cut by 0 bases, the J end by 0 bases, with 12 bases between. This CDR3 contains 17 residues. Germline CDR1 is SGHAT and CDR2 is FQNNGV. This chain's CDR3 is CASSLDWGTPSYNEQFF. CDR3 nucleotides: TGTGCCAGCAGCTTAGATTGGGGGACTCCCTCCTACAATGAGCAGTTCTTC.

V gene TRBV27 combines with J gene TRBJ1-5; TRBD1 agrees at 8 bases. The V segment lost 5 bases and the J segment 0 bases; nucleotides outside the gene matches: 9. Germline lookup yields CDR1 MNHEY and CDR2 SMNVEV (reference sequence). The CDR3 totals 17 residues. CDR3: CASSKGQGGTSNQPQHF. CDR3 sequence (DNA): TGTGCCAGCAGTAAAGGACAGGGAGGGACTAGCAATCAGCCCCAGCATTTT.

Many counts were recorded for this clonotype. The genes are TRBV20-1 and TRBJ1-5; 7 nucleotides agree with TRBD1. V lost 4 bases to trimming and J lost 6 bases; unmatched junction nucleotides: 9. The length of the CDR3 is 14 residues. From germline, CDR1 is DFQATT and CDR2 SNEGSKA (reference sequence). The CDR3: CSAMPGGYGQPQHF. Here the CDR3 DNA reads TGCAGTGCTATGCCAGGGGGGTATGGTCAGCCCCAGCATTTT.

In its sample, this clonotype was seen many times. The CDR3 sequence is CASSITTGDQPQHF. As DNA, the CDR3 is TGTGCCAGCAGCATTACGACTGGGGATCAGCCCCAGCATTTT. This chain links TRBV11-2 with TRBJ1-5; D is unresolved. Germline assignment: CDR1 SGHAT and CDR2 FQNNGV. Trimming shortened V by 5 bases and J by 5 bases, and 13 bases separated the two germline ends. CDR3 length: 14 residues.

This clonotype was recorded many times. V gene TRBV11-2 combines with J gene TRBJ2-2; D remains unclear. The ends were cut back, 5 bases at V and 5 bases at J, with 15 bases in the middle. Germline lookup yields CDR1 SGHAT and CDR2 FQNNGV. This CDR3 spans 15 amino acids. The CDR3 region is CASSPRRTPTGELFF. Here the CDR3 DNA reads TGTGCCAGCAGCCCCCGCAGGACCCCGACCGGGGAGCTGTTTTTT.

The J gene is TRBJ1-2, the V gene TRBV5-1, with 7 bases fitting TRBD1. After removal of 3 bases from V and 4 bases from J, the junction contained 6 bases not matched to a gene. The CDR3 totals 14 residues. Germline V lookup: CDR1 SGHRS, CDR2 YFSETQ. CDR3 loop: CASSSTDRTYGYTF. DNA of the CDR3: TGCGCCAGCAGCTCTACGGACAGGACCTATGGCTACACCTTC.

This clonotype showed up just a few times. The rearrangement uses TRBV20-1 and TRBJ2-1; 9 bases fit TRBD2. Germline CDR1 reads DFQATT; CDR2 reads SNEGSKA (reference sequence). Trimming removed 3 bases from V and 4 bases from J; junction bases left unmatched: 7. This CDR3 has 15 amino acids. The CDR3 reads CSASPGAGGYNEQFF. In nucleotides, the CDR3 is TGCAGTGCTAGCCCCGGGGCGGGAGGGTACAATGAGCAGTTCTTC.

The rearrangement uses TRBV5-1 and TRBJ2-5; weak D call: TRBD1 (6 bases). The CDR3 is made up of 14 amino acids. Trimming cost V 2 bases and J 1 base, with 9 bases left between them. Germline assignment: CDR1 SGHRS and CDR2 YFSETQ. This CDR3 is CASSFRTVQETQYF. CDR3 coding DNA: TGCGCCAGCAGCTTCAGGACAGTCCAAGAGACCCAGTACTTC.

The gene calls are TRBV2 and TRBJ2-4; possibly TRBD2 for D (5 bases). V was clipped by 2 bases and J by 3 bases, with 8 bases between them. The CDR3 contains 14 residues. Germline CDR1 is SNHLY and CDR2 is FYNNEI. CDR3 sequence: CASSELGLKNIQYF. In nucleotides, the CDR3 is TGTGCCAGCAGTGAATTAGGACTCAAAAACATTCAGTACTTC.

This clonotype was found a few times. V and J are TRBV5-1 and TRBJ2-1; 8 nucleotides align to TRBD1. The germline gives CDR1 SGHRS, CDR2 YFSETQ. V was clipped by 4 bases and J by 10 bases; unmatched bases: 13. The CDR3 extends over 15 amino acids. Here the CDR3 reads CASSRGGQGLREQFF. CDR3 DNA sequence: TGCGCCAGCAGCAGAGGCGGACAGGGCTTACGGGAGCAGTTCTTC.

This clonotype was counted between two and nine times. The chain couples TRBV5-1 to TRBJ2-1; the match to TRBD1 covers 8 bases. The V gene's germline CDR1 is SGHRS and CDR2 YFSETQ. V dropped 1 base and J dropped 3; count of bases not matched to a gene: 6. The CDR3 is made up of 16 amino acids. The CDR3 loop reads CASSLRTGIYYNEQFF. In DNA, the CDR3 is TGCGCCAGCAGCTTGAGGACAGGGATTTACTACAATGAGCAGTTCTTC.

This clonotype appeared many times. V usage is TRBV2 and J usage is TRBJ1-5; D perhaps matches TRBD1 (6 bases). The V gene's germline CDR1 is SNHLY and CDR2 FYNNEI. There are 13 residues in the CDR3. The germline V and J ends were trimmed by 6 bases and 4 bases, with 10 bases remaining between them. This chain's CDR3 is CASRGQFNQPQHF. In DNA, the CDR3 is TGTGCCAGCAGAGGACAGTTTAATCAGCCCCAGCATTTT.

This clonotype was found a few times. The V and J genes are TRBV5-6 and TRBJ2-4; TRBD1 is a possible D gene (5 bases). The V and J ends lost 3 bases and 0 bases respectively, with 16 bases between them. Germline V gives CDR1 SGHDT, CDR2 YYEEEE. This CDR3 has 17 residues. CDR3 bases: TGTGCCAGCAGCTCGACAGACCGATATCTAGCCAAAAACATTCAGTACTTC. Protein sequence: CASSSTDRYLAKNIQYF.

This clonotype came up many times. This chain links TRBV20-1 with TRBJ1-1; possible D gene TRBD1, 5 bases. This CDR3 region has 14 residues. V lost 6 bases to trimming and J lost 0 bases, with 14 bases between them. CDR1 DFQATT and CDR2 SNEGSKA come from the germline V gene (reference sequence). CDR3 coding DNA: TGCAGTGCACCCGGGGGGGGGATGAACACTGAAGCTTTCTTT. Translating gives CSAPGGGMNTEAFF.